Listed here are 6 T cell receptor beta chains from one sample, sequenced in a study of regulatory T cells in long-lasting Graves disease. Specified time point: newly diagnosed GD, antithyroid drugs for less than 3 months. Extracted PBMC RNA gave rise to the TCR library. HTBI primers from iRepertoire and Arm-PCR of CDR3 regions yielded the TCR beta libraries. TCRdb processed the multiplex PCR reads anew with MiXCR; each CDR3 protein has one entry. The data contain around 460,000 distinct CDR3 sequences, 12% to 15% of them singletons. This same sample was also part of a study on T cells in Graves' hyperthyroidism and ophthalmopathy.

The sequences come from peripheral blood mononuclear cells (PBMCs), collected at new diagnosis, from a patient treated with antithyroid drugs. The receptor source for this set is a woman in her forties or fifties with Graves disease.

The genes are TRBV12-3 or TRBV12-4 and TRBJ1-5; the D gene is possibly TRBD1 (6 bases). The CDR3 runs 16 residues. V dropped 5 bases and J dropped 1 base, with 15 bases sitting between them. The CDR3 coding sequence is TGTGCCAGCAGTGCTCAGGGGCGACAGAGCAATCAGCCCCAGCATTTT. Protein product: CASSAQGRQSNQPQHF.

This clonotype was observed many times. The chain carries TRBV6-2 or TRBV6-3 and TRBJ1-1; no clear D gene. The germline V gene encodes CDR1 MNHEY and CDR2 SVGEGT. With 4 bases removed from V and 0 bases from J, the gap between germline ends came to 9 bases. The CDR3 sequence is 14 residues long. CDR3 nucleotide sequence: TGTGCCAGCAGTTTTACAGATATGAACACTGAAGCTTTCTTT. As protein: CASSFTDMNTEAFF.

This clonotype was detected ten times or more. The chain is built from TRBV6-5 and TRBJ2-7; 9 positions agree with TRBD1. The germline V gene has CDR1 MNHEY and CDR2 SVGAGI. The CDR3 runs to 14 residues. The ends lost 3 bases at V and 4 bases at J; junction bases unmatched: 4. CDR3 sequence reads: CASSYRQGVYEQYF. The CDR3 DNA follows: TGTGCCAGCAGTTATCGACAGGGGGTTTACGAGCAGTACTTC.

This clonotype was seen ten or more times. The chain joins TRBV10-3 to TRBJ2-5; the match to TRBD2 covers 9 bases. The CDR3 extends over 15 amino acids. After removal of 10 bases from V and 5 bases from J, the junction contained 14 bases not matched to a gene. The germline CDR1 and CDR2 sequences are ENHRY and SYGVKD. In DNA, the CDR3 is TGTGCCACCGGAAACGCGGGAGGGCCAGGCGAGACCCAGTACTTC. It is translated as CATGNAGGPGETQYF.

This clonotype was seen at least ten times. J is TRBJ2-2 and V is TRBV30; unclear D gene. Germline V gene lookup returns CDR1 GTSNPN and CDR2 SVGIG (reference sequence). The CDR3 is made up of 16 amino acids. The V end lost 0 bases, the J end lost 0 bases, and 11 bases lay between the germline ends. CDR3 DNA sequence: TGTGCCTGGAGTGTACTTGGCCCGCCGAACACCGGGGAGCTGTTTTTT. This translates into CAWSVLGPPNTGELFF.

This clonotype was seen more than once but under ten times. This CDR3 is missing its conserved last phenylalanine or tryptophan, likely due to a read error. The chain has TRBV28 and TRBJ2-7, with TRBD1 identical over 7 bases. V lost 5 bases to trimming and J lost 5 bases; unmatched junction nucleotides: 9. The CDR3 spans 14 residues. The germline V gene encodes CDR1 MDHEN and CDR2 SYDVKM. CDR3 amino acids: CASSRYGDSHEQYL. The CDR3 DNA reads TGTGCCAGCAGTCGTTACGGGGACAGCCACGAGCAGTACCTC.